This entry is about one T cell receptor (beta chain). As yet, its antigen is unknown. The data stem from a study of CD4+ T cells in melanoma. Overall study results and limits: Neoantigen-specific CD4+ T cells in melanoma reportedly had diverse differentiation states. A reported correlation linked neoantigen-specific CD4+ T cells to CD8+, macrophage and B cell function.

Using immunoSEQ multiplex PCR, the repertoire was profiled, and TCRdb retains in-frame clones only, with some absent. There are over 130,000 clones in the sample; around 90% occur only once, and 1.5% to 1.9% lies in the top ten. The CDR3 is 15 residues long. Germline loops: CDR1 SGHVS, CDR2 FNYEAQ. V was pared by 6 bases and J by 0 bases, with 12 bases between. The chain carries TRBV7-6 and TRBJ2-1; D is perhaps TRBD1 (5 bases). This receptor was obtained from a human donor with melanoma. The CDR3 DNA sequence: TGTGCCAGCAGTGCAGGGCCCAACTCCTACAATGAGCAGTTCTTC. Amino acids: CASSAGPNSYNEQFF.